The T cell receptor (beta chain) described here comes from a study of blood T cell repertoires in COVID-19. Overall study context: Samples of COVID-19 (acute and convalescent) were obtained from the United States, Italy and Spain. T cells, B-cell-depleted T cells, or PBMCs supplied cDNA or gDNA.

The authors' processing: Quantification of nucleated cells was approximated via reference gene primer amplification. TCRdb's copy holds only in-frame clones and misses some; the assay was immunoSEQ multiplex PCR. V, J and clone size are taken as reported in that table, and D and trimming were inferred from the DNA itself. Among around 70,000 clones listed, around 90% were seen once. The receptor's source is a woman under 30 with acute or convalescent COVID-19. The sample taken for sequencing was peripheral blood.

The DNA of the CDR3 is TGTGCCAGCAGTGAAGGACCCCAGGGGGAAAAACTGTTTTTT. Translating it yields CASSEGPQGEKLFF. The chain combines TRBV2 with TRBJ1-4, with D maybe TRBD1 (6 bases). V shed 1 base and J shed 8 bases, with 11 bases lying between them. From germline, CDR1 is SNHLY and CDR2 FYNNEI. The CDR3 is 14 residues long.